This record covers a single T cell receptor (beta chain). The entry originates in a study of blood T cell repertoires in COVID-19. The repertoire was sequenced with immunoSEQ multiplex PCR; TCRdb's copy has only in-frame clones and lacks some. Of 150,000 to 200,000 clones listed, roughly three quarters are singletons. V lost 5 bases and J lost 3, with 17 bases in between. This CDR3 is 15 amino acids long. CDR1 and CDR2 from the germline V gene are SQVTM and ANQGSEA. Participants spanned ages 18 to 89 years and resided in roughly 22 US areas. V usage is TRBV29-1 and J usage is TRBJ2-4; the D is unclear. The receptor was isolated from a woman aged 45-65 years with acute COVID-19. The sequenced sample consisted of PBMCs or T cells enriched from blood (not recorded which). CDR3: CSVFLGVRVKNIQYF. The CDR3 coding sequence is TGCAGCGTTTTCTTAGGTGTCCGGGTCAAAAACATTCAGTACTTC. Full variable domain (rest looked up from reference TRBV29-1 and TRBJ2-4): SAVISQKPSRDICQRGTSLTIQCQVDSQVTMMFWYRQQPGQSLTLIATANQGSEATYESGFVIDKFPISRPNLTFSTLTVSNMSPEDSSIYLCSVFLGVRVKNIQYFGAGTRLSVL.